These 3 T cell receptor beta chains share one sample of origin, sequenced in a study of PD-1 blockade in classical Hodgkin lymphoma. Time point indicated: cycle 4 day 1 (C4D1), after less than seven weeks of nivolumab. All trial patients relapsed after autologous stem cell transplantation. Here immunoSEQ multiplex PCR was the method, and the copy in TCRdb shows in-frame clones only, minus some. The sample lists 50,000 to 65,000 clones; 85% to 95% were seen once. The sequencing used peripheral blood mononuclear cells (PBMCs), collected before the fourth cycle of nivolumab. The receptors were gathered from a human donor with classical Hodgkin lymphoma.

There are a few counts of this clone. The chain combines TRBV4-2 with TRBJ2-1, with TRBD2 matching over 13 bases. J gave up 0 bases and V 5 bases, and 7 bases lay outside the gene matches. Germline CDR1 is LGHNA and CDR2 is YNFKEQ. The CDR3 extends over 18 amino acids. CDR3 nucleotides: TGTGCCAGCAGCTCGGGACTAGCGGGAAAGAGCTCCTACAATGAGCAGTTCTTC. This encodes CASSSGLAGKSSYNEQFF.

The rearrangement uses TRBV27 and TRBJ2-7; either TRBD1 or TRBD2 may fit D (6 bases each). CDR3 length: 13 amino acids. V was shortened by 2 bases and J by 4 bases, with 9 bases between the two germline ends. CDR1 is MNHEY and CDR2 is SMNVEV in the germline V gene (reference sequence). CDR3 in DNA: TGTGCCAGCAGTTTAGGGGGGCTGTACGAGCAGTACTTC. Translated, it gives CASSLGGLYEQYF.

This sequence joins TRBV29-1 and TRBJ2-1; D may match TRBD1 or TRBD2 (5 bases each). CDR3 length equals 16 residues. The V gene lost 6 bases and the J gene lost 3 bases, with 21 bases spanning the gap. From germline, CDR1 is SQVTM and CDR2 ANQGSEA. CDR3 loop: CSVLMDTRKIYNEQFF. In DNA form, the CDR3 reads TGCAGCGTCCTTATGGACACTAGGAAAATCTACAATGAGCAGTTCTTC.